The 16 T cell receptor beta chains reported below all come from one sample, sequenced in a study of cytomegalovirus exposure and HLA in healthy donors. Vbeta (60) and Jbeta (13) primers were used in the PCR. Sequencing was performed with immunoSEQ multiplex PCR; in TCRdb, only in-frame clones are kept and a portion is missing. The sample has roughly 120,000 clones, over 60% seen once; the top ten hold approximately 3%. The sample comprised PBMCs. These receptors originate from a woman aged 18-35 years in good health and CMV-seropositive.

The chain combines TRBV2 with TRBJ1-1, with D perhaps matching TRBD1 (6 bases). The germline CDR1 and CDR2 sequences are SNHLY and FYNNEI. V was pared by 7 bases and J by 0 bases, with 12 bases between. The CDR3 covers 14 residues. The CDR3 loop reads CASIRGGMNTEAFF. The CDR3 DNA follows: TGTGCCAGCATCCGAGGGGGAATGAACACTGAAGCTTTCTTT.

The chain is built from TRBV10-3 and TRBJ2-3, with 13 bases matching TRBD2. This CDR3 contains 16 residues. Germline V CDR1 and CDR2: ENHRY, SYGVKD. V dropped 4 bases and J dropped 4; count of bases not matched to a gene: 5. The chain's CDR3 is CAISGGLAGEADTQYF. In DNA form, the CDR3 reads TGTGCCATCAGTGGTGGACTAGCGGGAGAGGCAGATACGCAGTATTTT.

This chain joins TRBV6-4 and TRBJ2-1; 8 bases match TRBD2. After removal of 3 bases from V and 2 bases from J, the junction contained 3 bases not matched to a gene. Looked up from germline, CDR1 is MRHNA and CDR2 is SNTAGT. The CDR3 consists of 15 residues. DNA of the CDR3: TGTGCCAGCAGTGATAGCGGGACCCCCTACAATGAGCAGTTCTTC. Translating gives CASSDSGTPYNEQFF.

This clone was counted a few times. The rearrangement joins TRBV5-1 to TRBJ2-5; 11 positions match TRBD1. This CDR3 comprises 15 residues. Germline CDR1 SGHRS, CDR2 YFSETQ. The trim removed 4 bases at V and 4 bases at J, leaving 6 bases unmatched. This CDR3 reads CASSRDRGRSETQYF. In DNA form, the CDR3 reads TGCGCCAGCAGCAGGGACAGGGGGAGGTCAGAGACCCAGTACTTC.

This chain joins TRBV27 and TRBJ2-7; tentatively, D is TRBD1 (6 bases). V was clipped by 3 bases and J by 6 bases, with 18 bases between them. Germline V gives CDR1 MNHEY, CDR2 SMNVEV (reference sequence). This CDR3 is 15 amino acids long. The CDR3 spells CASSFTPGETSEQYF. The CDR3 nucleotides are TGTGCCAGCAGTTTCACGCCAGGGGAAACGTCCGAGCAGTACTTC.

This clone was detected a few times. The CDR3 DNA sequence: TGTGCCAGCACCGCCGGCTCTGGGGCCAACGTCCTGACTTTC. Amino acid sequence: CASTAGSGANVLTF. The V and J genes are TRBV6-5 and TRBJ2-6; D unresolved. CDR3 length: 14 amino acids. V was shortened by 7 bases and J by 0 bases, with 7 bases between the two germline ends. From germline, CDR1 is MNHEY and CDR2 SVGAGI.

J is TRBJ2-7 and V is TRBV6-1; 9 bases agree with TRBD1. The V gene's germline CDR1 is MNHNS and CDR2 SASEGT. The trim removed 5 bases at V and 2 bases at J, leaving 4 bases unmatched. There are 14 residues in the CDR3. The CDR3 nucleotides read TGTGCCAGCAGTTCCGGGACAGGGCCCTACGAGCAGTACTTC. This codes for CASSSGTGPYEQYF.

The chain carries TRBV7-8 and TRBJ1-2; perhaps TRBD1 as D (5 bases). CDR1 is SGHVS and CDR2 is FQNEAQ in the germline V gene. Trimming removed 4 bases from V and 1 base from J, with 10 bases in between. The CDR3 totals 14 residues. The CDR3 DNA reads TGTGCCAGCAGCTCCGACAGCCTTAACTATGGCTACACCTTC. The encoded protein is CASSSDSLNYGYTF.

As to this clone: Other DNA sequences within the sample encode an identical CDR3. This chain connects TRBV19 to TRBJ1-1, with D unclear. Between the trimmed V and J ends, which lost 5 bases and 0 bases, there was a span of 16 bases. The germline V gene has CDR1 LNHDA and CDR2 SQIVND (reference sequence). This CDR3 region has 16 residues. CDR3 amino acids: CASSLLGGVMNTEAFF. CDR3 bases: TGTGCCAGTAGTCTCCTGGGCGGGGTAATGAACACTGAAGCTTTCTTT.

The rearrangement links TRBV5-1 to TRBJ1-5; D is ambiguous. Germline CDR1 and CDR2: SGHRS and YFSETQ. This CDR3 comprises 14 residues. Trimming pared 4 bases from V and 2 bases from J, leaving 10 bases between. The CDR3: CASSKGVGNQPQHF. The CDR3 DNA is TGCGCCAGCAGCAAGGGAGTAGGCAATCAGCCCCAGCATTTT.

CDR3 coding DNA: TGTGCCAGTAGTTGGGGGGGAAACTATGGCTACACCTTC. This translates into CASSWGGNYGYTF. V is TRBV19 and J is TRBJ1-2; tentatively, D is TRBD1 (5 bases). The CDR3 length is 13 residues. V shed 5 bases and J shed 2 bases, with 9 bases lying between them. The V gene's germline CDR1 is LNHDA and CDR2 SQIVND (reference sequence).

The V gene is TRBV5-1, the J gene TRBJ1-2; the D is unclear. The V gene's germline CDR1 is SGHRS and CDR2 YFSETQ. CDR3 length: 12 residues. Between the trimmed V and J ends, which lost 3 bases and 6 bases, there was a span of 9 bases. CDR3 bases: TGCGCCAGCAGCTCTGCGGCCCATGGCTACACCTTC. It yields the protein CASSSAAHGYTF.

The CDR3 here is CASSFWGRTEAFF. The CDR3 DNA reads as TGTGCCAGCAGTTTTTGGGGGCGGACTGAAGCTTTCTTT. V usage is TRBV28 and J usage is TRBJ1-1; D might be TRBD1 (6 bases). Trimming left V 3 bases short and J 5 bases short, with 10 bases between. The V gene's germline CDR1 is MDHEN and CDR2 SYDVKM. CDR3 size: 13 residues.

This chain connects TRBV18 to TRBJ1-1; weak D call: TRBD1 (5 bases). The CDR3 totals 14 residues. The germline V and J ends were trimmed by 8 bases and 0 bases, with 13 bases remaining between them. Germline V gene lookup returns CDR1 KGHSH and CDR2 LQKENI. CDR3 coding DNA: TGTGCCAGCGAACCAGTACAGGTGAACACTGAAGCTTTCTTT. Translating it yields CASEPVQVNTEAFF. Based on the CDR3 plus reference TRBV18 and TRBJ1-1, the full variable domain is NAGVMQNPRHLVRRRGQEARLRCSPMKGHSHVYWYRQLPEEGLKFMVYLQKENIIDESGMPKERFSAEFPKEGPSILRIQQVVRGDSAAYFCASEPVQVNTEAFFGQGTRLTVV.

The chain combines TRBV19 with TRBJ2-7; D might be TRBD2 (5 bases). The CDR3 length is 13 residues. Germline V gene lookup returns CDR1 LNHDA and CDR2 SQIVND (reference sequence). V was cut by 5 bases and J by 6 bases, with 14 bases left in between. CDR3 in DNA: TGTGCCAGTAGTCCAGCGGTCATGGGCGAGCAGTACTTC. Its protein is CASSPAVMGEQYF.

A single count supports this clone. J is TRBJ2-7 and V is TRBV18; 8 bases line up with TRBD2. Germline lookup yields CDR1 KGHSH and CDR2 LQKENI. The CDR3 has 16 amino acids. Trimming at V came to 3 bases and at J to 2 bases, leaving 9 bases not matched to a gene. The CDR3 nucleotides are TGTGCCAGCTCACCCCCCGGGGGGGGCGTTACCTACGAGCAGTACTTC. As protein: CASSPPGGGVTYEQYF.